These 22 T cell receptor beta chains originate from one sample sequenced in a study of blood T cell repertoires in COVID-19. Sequencing was performed with immunoSEQ multiplex PCR; in TCRdb, only in-frame clones are kept and a portion is missing. The sample consists of 300,000 to 400,000 clones, about 90% of them appearing once. The sample was peripheral blood. These receptors were obtained from a woman aged 45-65 years who had recovered from COVID-19.

V usage is TRBV7-7 and J usage is TRBJ2-2; a possible D gene is TRBD1 (6 bases). Between the trimmed V and J ends, which lost 5 bases and 5 bases, there was a span of 12 bases. The CDR3 totals 14 residues. From germline, CDR1 is SSHAT and CDR2 FNYEAQ (reference sequence). As DNA, the CDR3 is TGTGCCAGCAGCCCCTACAGGGAAACCGGGGAGCTGTTTTTT. The encoded protein is CASSPYRETGELFF.

The count of this clone is one. This rearrangement joins TRBV2 to TRBJ1-6; possible D gene TRBD1, 5 bases. Germline-derived CDR1 and CDR2 are SNHLY and FYNNEI. The germline V and J ends were trimmed by 0 bases and 10 bases, with 10 bases remaining between them. The CDR3 runs to 14 residues. CDR3 coding DNA: TGTGCCAGCAGTGAAGCTTACGCAGGGTCACCCCTCCACTTT. Its protein is CASSEAYAGSPLHF.

This clone has more than one count but fewer than ten. The chain uses TRBV7-8 and TRBJ1-1; D uncertain. This CDR3 contains 14 residues. Trimming cost V 0 bases and J 12 bases, with 17 bases left between them. Germline CDR1 reads SGHVS; CDR2 reads FQNEAQ. The CDR3 sequence is CASSLAREGTRTFF. The CDR3 DNA sequence: TGTGCCAGCAGCTTAGCGCGGGAGGGAACTAGAACTTTCTTT.

The chain employs TRBV7-8 and TRBJ2-7; D gene ambiguous. From germline, CDR1 is SGHVS and CDR2 FQNEAQ. V shed 2 bases and J shed 4 bases, with 12 bases lying between them. The CDR3 length is 14 residues. CDR3 bases: TGTGCCAGCAGCTTATACCTAGGTGAATACGAGCAGTACTTC. Its translation is CASSLYLGEYEQYF.

The chain links TRBV9 to TRBJ2-7, with a tentative D call TRBD1 (6 bases). The CDR3 covers 12 residues. Germline V gene lookup returns CDR1 SGDLS and CDR2 YYNGEE. Trimming removed 4 bases from V and 3 bases from J, with 8 bases in between. The CDR3 here is CASSRQDYEQYF. The CDR3 DNA follows: TGTGCCAGCAGCAGACAGGACTACGAGCAGTACTTC. Drawing the rest from reference TRBV9 and TRBJ2-7, the complete variable domain is DSGVTQTPKHLITATGQRVTLRCSPRSGDLSVYWYQQSLDQGLQFLIQYYNGEERAKGNILERFSAQQFPDLHSELNLSSLELGDSALYFCASSRQDYEQYFGPGTRLTVT.

V usage is TRBV6-5 and J usage is TRBJ1-4, with D perhaps TRBD1 (5 bases). Germline lookup yields CDR1 MNHEY and CDR2 SVGAGI. Trimming shortened V by 9 bases and J by 5 bases, and 19 bases separated the two germline ends. This CDR3 spans 15 amino acids. CDR3 region: CASRKLGGGNEKLFF. The CDR3 nucleotides are TGTGCCAGTCGAAAACTGGGGGGAGGAAATGAAAAACTGTTTTTT.

The rearrangement uses TRBV7-3 and TRBJ2-2; 10 bases map to TRBD2. This CDR3 is 17 amino acids long. Germline CDR1 and CDR2: SGHTA and FQGTGA. Trimming at V came to 4 bases and at J to 5 bases, leaving 10 bases not matched to a gene. The CDR3 loop reads CASSSGTSAWRTGELFF. The DNA for the CDR3 is TGTGCCAGCAGCTCCGGGACTAGCGCTTGGCGGACCGGGGAGCTGTTTTTT.

The chain couples TRBV6-6 to TRBJ2-7; weak D call: TRBD2 (5 bases). With 0 bases removed from V and 6 bases from J, the gap between germline ends came to 6 bases. The length of the CDR3 is 12 residues. Germline-derived CDR1 and CDR2 are MNHNY and SVGAGI (reference sequence). The CDR3 sequence is CASSYSRGEQYF. The CDR3 DNA reads as TGTGCCAGCAGTTACTCCCGGGGCGAGCAGTACTTC.

The rearrangement uses TRBV5-5 and TRBJ2-5; D remains unclear. V was clipped by 7 bases and J by 3 bases, with 16 bases between them. The CDR3 contains 14 residues. Germline V gene data show CDR1 as SGHKS and CDR2 as YYEKEE (reference sequence). CDR3 in DNA: TGTGCCAGCGCCTCTTTTGGCGGAAAAGAGACCCAGTACTTC. Its translation is CASASFGGKETQYF.

The chain joins TRBV9 to TRBJ1-3; no reliable D call. From germline, CDR1 is SGDLS and CDR2 YYNGEE. The length of the CDR3 is 18 residues. Between the trimmed V and J ends, which lost 0 bases and 1 base, there was a span of 17 bases. The CDR3 DNA reads TGTGCCAGCAGCGTAGCGGTAGACATAACGGCATCTGGAAACACCATATATTTT. The encoded protein is CASSVAVDITASGNTIYF.

This rearrangement joins TRBV2 to TRBJ1-2; 7 bases fit TRBD1. Per germline, CDR1 SNHLY and CDR2 FYNNEI. The trim removed 6 bases at V and 6 bases at J, leaving 10 bases unmatched. CDR3 length: 14 residues. The CDR3, as DNA: TGTGCCAGCAGCTATGACAGGGCGTCCCATGGCTACACCTTC. As protein: CASSYDRASHGYTF.

The chain is built from TRBV28 and TRBJ1-2; the match to TRBD1 covers 8 bases. CDR3 length: 16 amino acids. Trimming removed 3 bases from V and 3 bases from J; junction bases left unmatched: 9. Germline values: CDR1 MDHEN, CDR2 SYDVKM. CDR3 in amino acids: CASSFPGQGDHYGYTF. The CDR3 DNA follows: TGTGCCAGCAGTTTCCCCGGACAGGGAGACCACTATGGCTACACCTTC.

The chain uses TRBV5-1 and TRBJ2-1; 8 nucleotides line up with TRBD2. The CDR3 loop spans 15 amino acids. The germline CDR1 and CDR2 sequences are SGHRS and YFSETQ. J lost 7 bases, V lost 4 bases, and 10 bases had no gene match. CDR3: CASSLAAGEGNEQFF. In DNA, the CDR3 is TGCGCCAGCAGCCTAGCAGCGGGAGAGGGGAATGAGCAGTTCTTC.

V and J are TRBV6-2 or TRBV6-3 and TRBJ2-2, with D unresolved. The CDR3 sequence is 13 residues long. The ends were cut back, 7 bases at V and 5 bases at J, with 11 bases in the middle. Germline V CDR1 and CDR2: MNHEY, SVGEGT. The CDR3 DNA sequence: TGTGCCAGCACCCCGTGGGCGACCGGGGAGCTGTTTTTT. Encoded protein: CASTPWATGELFF.

This chain connects TRBV30 to TRBJ2-2, with a weak D call TRBD2 (6 bases). The CDR3 has 18 amino acids. Germline CDR1 and CDR2: GTSNPN and SVGIG (reference sequence). V lost 4 bases and J lost 4, with 25 bases in between. CDR3 sequence reads: CAWTDTGVLRGLTGELFF. The CDR3 nucleotides are TGTGCCTGGACCGACACTGGGGTCCTGCGGGGACTCACCGGGGAGCTGTTTTTT.

The chain is built from TRBV18 and TRBJ2-5, with D possibly TRBD1 on 6 matching bases. Germline CDR1 is KGHSH and CDR2 is LQKENI. CDR3 size: 17 residues. Trimming cost V 3 bases and J 5 bases, with 22 bases left between them. The CDR3: CASSPVVWAGDRETQYF. CDR3 sequence (DNA): TGTGCCAGCTCACCGGTTGTTTGGGCAGGGGACCGGGAGACCCAGTACTTC. The full variable domain, completed using reference TRBV18 and TRBJ2-5, is NAGVMQNPRHLVRRRGQEARLRCSPMKGHSHVYWYRQLPEEGLKFMVYLQKENIIDESGMPKERFSAEFPKEGPSILRIQQVVRGDSAAYFCASSPVVWAGDRETQYFGPGTRLLVL.

V and J are TRBV19 and TRBJ2-1; 8 nucleotides align to TRBD2. V shed 7 bases and J 1 base; nucleotides not matched to a gene: 9. The CDR3 totals 16 residues. Germline V gives CDR1 LNHDA, CDR2 SQIVND (reference sequence). Here the CDR3 reads CASMRRAGGSYNEQFF. The CDR3 nucleotides read TGTGCCAGTATGAGACGGGCGGGAGGTTCCTACAATGAGCAGTTCTTC.

The chain carries TRBV29-1 and TRBJ2-4; possibly TRBD2 for D (7 bases). Trimming stripped 6 bases from V and 7 bases from J, with 19 bases between. This CDR3 comprises 14 residues. The germline gives CDR1 SQVTM, CDR2 ANQGSEA. CDR3 bases: TGCAGCGTGCGCGAGGGGGGGCAGGGGAACATTCAGTACTTC. It yields the protein CSVREGGQGNIQYF.

This clone was seen more than once but under ten times. This chain links TRBV6-5 with TRBJ1-5, with D perhaps matching TRBD1 (6 bases). The germline CDR1 and CDR2 sequences are MNHEY and SVGAGI. There are 16 residues in the CDR3. V was pared by 0 bases and J by 4 bases, with 13 bases between. In nucleotides, the CDR3 is TGTGCCAGCAGTTACTCGGGCAGGGGTTTTAATCAGCCCCAGCATTTT. This encodes CASSYSGRGFNQPQHF.

The CDR3 DNA reads as TGTGCCAGCAGTTACTCGACCGGGACAGGGTGGAGACAGCCCCAGCATTTT. It encodes CASSYSTGTGWRQPQHF. This chain links TRBV6-2 or TRBV6-3 with TRBJ1-5; 9 nucleotides agree with TRBD1. Germline values: CDR1 MNHEY, CDR2 SVGEGT. The J segment lost 7 bases and the V segment lost 0 bases, leaving 10 bases of the junction unmatched. This CDR3 comprises 17 residues.

The V gene is TRBV7-9, the J gene TRBJ2-1; D is possibly TRBD2 (5 bases). The germline CDR1 and CDR2 sequences are SEHNR and FQNEAQ (reference sequence). Trimming took 5 bases from V and 13 from J, leaving 15 bases between them. The CDR3 has 12 amino acids. CDR3 DNA: TGTGCCAGCAGCCCCCCCCGGACTTTTCAGTTCTTC. This sequence encodes CASSPPRTFQFF.

The chain joins TRBV14 to TRBJ1-2, with D hard to call. The CDR3 consists of 12 residues. Trimming took off 1 base at V and 11 bases at J, with 11 bases between the two ends. Looked up from germline, CDR1 is SGHDN and CDR2 is FVKESK. The CDR3, as DNA: TGTGCCAGCAGCCAAGCTTACGTCGGGTACACCTTC. Protein product: CASSQAYVGYTF.